A single sample is the source of the 30 T cell receptor beta chains below, sequenced in a study of T cells after yellow fever vaccination. TCRdb ran MiXCR on the 5' RACE reads and lists one entry per CDR3 protein. This table has fewer than 450,000 distinct CDR3 sequences, under 5% appearing once. Specimen: PBMCs, collected 5 days after the yellow fever booster vaccination. The source of these receptors is a young man who received the YFV17D yellow fever vaccine.

The V call is TRBV12-3 or TRBV12-4, the J call TRBJ2-2; D possibly corresponds to TRBD2 (5 bases). The CDR3 has 13 residues. The V and J ends lost 5 bases and 4 bases respectively, with 8 bases between them. The CDR3 nucleotides read TGTGCCAGCAGTCGGGGTCGCACCGGGGAGCTGTTTTTT. It is translated as CASSRGRTGELFF.

At least ten counts were recorded for this clonotype. The chain employs TRBV7-2 and TRBJ2-3; 9 nucleotides agree with TRBD2. The V gene end was trimmed by 7 bases and the J gene end by 5 bases; junction bases not matched to a gene: 10. Looked up from germline, CDR1 is SGHTA and CDR2 is FQGNSA. The CDR3 extends over 15 amino acids. CDR3 in DNA: TGTGCCAGCACCTGGGGCGGGGGGGCAGGAGATACGCAGTATTTT. Its translation is CASTWGGGAGDTQYF.

The genes are TRBV6-5 and TRBJ2-2; no clear D. Germline lookup yields CDR1 MNHEY and CDR2 SVGAGI. CDR3 length: 13 amino acids. Trimming removed 7 bases from V and 7 bases from J, with 13 bases in between. The CDR3 loop reads CASKDRPYGELFF. CDR3 bases: TGTGCCAGCAAAGACCGACCTTACGGGGAGCTGTTTTTT.

This clonotype was counted a few times. The chain has TRBV7-2 and TRBJ1-2; unclear D gene. This CDR3 comprises 14 residues. With 4 bases removed from V and 2 bases from J, the gap between germline ends came to 11 bases. Per germline, CDR1 SGHTA and CDR2 FQGNSA. The CDR3 DNA sequence: TGTGCCAGCAGCTCGAGACCTGTAAACTATGGCTACACCTTC. Protein product: CASSSRPVNYGYTF.

In its sample, this clonotype was seen many times. The rearrangement joins TRBV7-2 to TRBJ2-7, with D hard to call. Trimming cost V 5 bases and J 0 bases, with 17 bases left between them. This CDR3 has 16 amino acids. CDR1 is SGHTA and CDR2 is FQGNSA in the germline V gene. The CDR3 loop reads CASSPGWAMTSYEQYF. As DNA, the CDR3 is TGTGCCAGCAGCCCCGGGTGGGCGATGACCTCCTACGAGCAGTACTTC.

The CDR3 reads CASSPDGRFGPQHF. The CDR3 DNA follows: TGTGCCAGCAGCCCAGACGGTCGGTTCGGGCCCCAGCATTTT. The chain couples TRBV11-1 to TRBJ1-5; no firm D call. V was trimmed by 5 bases and J by 9 bases, leaving 17 bases between them. Looked up from germline, CDR1 is SGHAT and CDR2 is FQDESV (reference sequence). This CDR3 region has 14 residues.

The chain is built from TRBV6-5 and TRBJ2-1; D possibly corresponds to TRBD2 (5 bases). In germline, CDR1 is MNHEY, CDR2 SVGAGI. The CDR3 is made up of 12 amino acids. Trimming shortened V by 2 bases and J by 8 bases, and 7 bases separated the two germline ends. The CDR3 region is CASSYEGYEQFF. Here the CDR3 DNA reads TGTGCCAGCAGTTACGAGGGCTATGAGCAGTTCTTC.

Only a few counts were recorded for this clonotype. The rearrangement uses TRBV10-3 and TRBJ2-6; D gene unclear. There are 16 residues in the CDR3. Germline loops: CDR1 ENHRY, CDR2 SYGVKD. Trimming shortened V by 0 bases and J by 0 bases, and 6 bases separated the two germline ends. The CDR3 nucleotides are TGTGCCATCAGTGAGTCGGGCAGCTCTGGGGCCAACGTCCTGACTTTC. This sequence encodes CAISESGSSGANVLTF.

This clonotype was counted ten times or more. This rearrangement joins TRBV27 to TRBJ2-7, with D tentatively TRBD1 or TRBD2 (6 bases each). Germline CDR1 reads MNHEY; CDR2 reads SMNVEV (reference sequence). V gave up 3 bases and J gave up 4 bases, with 10 bases separating them. There are 13 residues in the CDR3. The CDR3 nucleotides read TGTGCCAGCAGTTTCAGGGGAGGTTACGAGCAGTACGTC. Its translation: CASSFRGGYEQYV.

This clonotype appeared a few times. CDR3 in DNA: TGTGCCAGCTTTTCCAGATTCGCGTATGGCTACACCTTC. Encoded protein: CASFSRFAYGYTF. The chain recombines TRBV6-5 with TRBJ1-2; D remains ambiguous. This CDR3 is built from 13 residues. Germline values: CDR1 MNHEY, CDR2 SVGAGI. Trimming shortened V by 8 bases and J by 5 bases, and 15 bases separated the two germline ends.

J is TRBJ2-3 and V is TRBV28; possible D gene TRBD1, 5 bases. This CDR3 has 13 residues. The V gene lost 10 bases and the J gene lost 0 bases, with 11 bases spanning the gap. Germline CDR1 and CDR2: MDHEN and SYDVKM. CDR3 DNA sequence: TGTGCCAACTCCGACAGTAGCACAGATACGCAGTATTTT. Amino acid sequence: CANSDSSTDTQYF. The full variable domain, with the rest looked up from reference TRBV28 and TRBJ2-3, is DVKVTQSSRYLVKRTGEKVFLECVQDMDHENMFWYRQDPGLGLRLIYFSYDVKMKEKGDIPEGYSVSREKKERFSLILESASTNQTSMYLCANSDSSTDTQYFGPGTRLTVL.

This clonotype was recorded many times. This sequence joins TRBV18 and TRBJ2-6; no firm D call. The germline V gene has CDR1 KGHSH and CDR2 LQKENI. V gave up 3 bases and J gave up 10 bases, with 10 bases separating them. The CDR3 covers 13 residues. CDR3 protein: CASSPGNWNVLTF. In DNA form, the CDR3 reads TGTGCCAGCTCACCGGGGAACTGGAACGTCCTGACTTTC.

CDR3 region: CASSLTSGSPDTQYF. CDR3 DNA sequence: TGTGCCAGCAGCTTAACTAGCGGGTCCCCAGATACGCAGTATTTT. The V gene is TRBV7-3, the J gene TRBJ2-3, with 7 bases fitting TRBD2. Germline CDR1 reads SGHTA; CDR2 reads FQGTGA. After removal of 0 bases from V and 4 bases from J, the junction contained 4 bases not matched to a gene. This CDR3 has 15 residues. The entire variable domain, with the rest obtained from reference TRBV7-3 and TRBJ2-3, is as follows: GAGVSQTPSNKVTEKGKYVELRCDPISGHTALYWYRQSLGQGPEFLIYFQGTGAADDSGLPNDRFFAVRPEGSVSTLKIQRTERGDSAVYLCASSLTSGSPDTQYFGPGTRLTVL.

This clonotype was observed many times. The chain has TRBV20-1 and TRBJ1-1; weak D call: TRBD1 (5 bases). Germline CDR1 and CDR2: DFQATT and SNEGSKA (reference sequence). Trimming took off 2 bases at V and 5 bases at J, with 15 bases between the two ends. CDR3 length: 14 amino acids. CDR3 nucleotides: TGCAGTGCTAGATGGGGCCCGGGAGGGACTGAAGCTTTCTTT. Encoded protein: CSARWGPGGTEAFF.

This clonotype was seen ten or more times. The chain links TRBV29-1 to TRBJ2-2; 7 bases line up with TRBD2. Per germline, CDR1 SQVTM and CDR2 ANQGSEA. The CDR3 runs 13 residues. Trimming took 5 bases from V and 6 from J; bases not matched to a gene: 6. The CDR3: CSVISGASGELFF. DNA of the CDR3: TGCAGCGTTATCAGCGGGGCATCCGGGGAGCTGTTTTTT.

This clonotype was found many times. This chain connects TRBV7-6 to TRBJ2-2; 7 positions agree with TRBD1. The CDR3 is 18 amino acids. The trim removed 5 bases at V and 1 base at J, leaving 13 bases unmatched. Germline V gene sequence: CDR1 SGHVS, CDR2 FNYEAQ. The CDR3 reads CASSVMGQTLGNTGELFF. The CDR3, as DNA: TGTGCCAGCAGCGTGATGGGACAGACTCTGGGGAACACCGGGGAGCTGTTTTTT.

Ten or more counts support this clonotype. The rearrangement joins TRBV12-3 or TRBV12-4 to TRBJ1-1, with TRBD1 matching over 9 bases. This CDR3 has 14 residues. The V and J ends lost 5 bases and 2 bases, in that order; junction bases with no gene match: 3. CDR3 protein: CASSRDRVNTEAFF. The CDR3 nucleotides read TGTGCCAGCAGTAGGGACAGGGTAAACACTGAAGCTTTCTTT.

This chain joins TRBV11-3 and TRBJ2-2, with 8 bases matching TRBD2. CDR3 size: 16 residues. Per germline, CDR1 SGHNT and CDR2 YENEEA. The J segment lost 4 bases and the V segment lost 7 bases, leaving 11 bases of the junction unmatched. The CDR3 reads CASTVGGLAGTGELFF. CDR3 coding DNA: TGTGCCAGCACCGTTGGGGGCCTAGCGGGCACCGGGGAGCTGTTTTTT.

This clonotype was counted between two and nine times. The chain links TRBV29-1 to TRBJ2-1, with TRBD2 matching 12 bases. CDR1 and CDR2 from the germline V gene are SQVTM and ANQGSEA. V lost 4 bases and J lost 7; bases outside the gene matches: 5. There are 14 residues in the CDR3. CDR3 nucleotide sequence: TGCAGCGTTGTTGCACTAGCGGGGGGTAATGAGCAGTTCTTC. Protein sequence: CSVVALAGGNEQFF.

This clonotype showed up just a few times. The chain recombines TRBV7-9 with TRBJ2-2; D perhaps matches TRBD1 (6 bases). Trimming shortened V by 2 bases and J by 3 bases, and 10 bases separated the two germline ends. This CDR3 region has 15 residues. Germline V CDR1 and CDR2: SEHNR, FQNEAQ (reference sequence). The DNA for the CDR3 is TGTGCCAGCAGCTTATCAGGGGCGGACACCGGGGAGCTGTTTTTT. Residues: CASSLSGADTGELFF.

V and J are TRBV10-3 and TRBJ1-2; 7 nucleotides match TRBD1. The trim removed 11 bases at V and 1 base at J, leaving 7 bases unmatched. The CDR3 runs 13 residues. Per germline, CDR1 ENHRY and CDR2 SYGVKD. CDR3: CAATGQLNYGYTF. CDR3 nucleotides: TGTGCCGCCACGGGACAGCTTAACTATGGCTACACCTTC.

The chain employs TRBV19 and TRBJ2-4; 8 bases align to TRBD2. J gave up 8 bases and V 6 bases, and 3 bases lay outside the gene matches. This CDR3 comprises 12 residues. CDR1 and CDR2 from the germline V gene are LNHDA and SQIVND (reference sequence). CDR3 coding DNA: TGTGCCAGTAGCGGGGGGGGAGACATTCAGTACTTC. This codes for CASSGGGDIQYF.

This clonotype was counted at least ten times. The rearrangement links TRBV6-6 to TRBJ2-1; 8 bases agree with TRBD1. Per germline, CDR1 MNHNY and CDR2 SVGAGI (reference sequence). The V and J ends lost 11 bases and 5 bases, in that order; junction bases with no gene match: 11. The CDR3 length is 14 residues. The CDR3 sequence is CAHQVGTGNNEQFF. The CDR3, as DNA: TGTGCCCATCAAGTTGGGACAGGTAACAATGAGCAGTTCTTC.

This clonotype was found many times. The rearrangement joins TRBV4-1 to TRBJ1-5; D not resolved. The CDR3 is made up of 13 amino acids. V was trimmed by 2 bases and J by 3 bases, leaving 5 bases between them. Germline CDR1 and CDR2: MGHRA and YSYEKL. CDR3 bases: TGCGCCAGCAGCCAACGCGTCAATCAGCCCCAGCATTTT. Its translation is CASSQRVNQPQHF.

This clonotype was seen at least ten times. The chain combines TRBV28 with TRBJ2-1; the match to TRBD1 covers 8 bases. The germline V gene has CDR1 MDHEN and CDR2 SYDVKM. V lost 5 bases, J lost 6 bases, and 6 bases stayed unmatched. This CDR3 comprises 14 residues. Written as DNA, the CDR3 is TGTGCCAGCAGTCCCGGGACAGGACGCAATGAGCAGTTCTTC. Translating it yields CASSPGTGRNEQFF.

The chain combines TRBV4-3 with TRBJ2-7; unclear D gene. CDR1 LGHNA and CDR2 YSLEER come from the germline V gene. V lost 1 base to trimming and J lost 0 bases, with 7 bases between them. The CDR3 sequence is 14 residues long. The CDR3 nucleotides read TGCGCCAGCAGCCAAGCTGACACCTCCTACGAGCAGTACTTC. This codes for CASSQADTSYEQYF.

This sequence joins TRBV23-1 and TRBJ1-5; TRBD1 is a possible D gene (6 bases). TRBV23-1 is classed as an ORF, of uncertain function. V gave up 0 bases and J gave up 7 bases, with 13 bases separating them. CDR3 size: 15 residues. The CDR3 DNA is TGCGCCAGCAGTCAATCTGAGGGGGTTACACAGCCCCAGCATTTT. Its protein is CASSQSEGVTQPQHF.

This clonotype has ten or more counts. V usage is TRBV10-3 and J usage is TRBJ2-2; D may be TRBD1 (6 bases). The CDR3 totals 14 residues. Germline CDR1 and CDR2: ENHRY and SYGVKD. Trimming left V 8 bases short and J 6 bases short, with 16 bases between. The CDR3 reads CAIGRGKSSGELFF. CDR3 sequence (DNA): TGTGCCATCGGTAGGGGGAAGTCCTCCGGGGAGCTGTTTTTT.

This clonotype came up a few times. The chain combines TRBV7-3 with TRBJ2-1; 11 bases match TRBD1. This CDR3 spans 14 amino acids. Germline CDR1 SGHTA, CDR2 FQGTGA. The V segment lost 5 bases and the J segment 7 bases; nucleotides outside the gene matches: 4. DNA of the CDR3: TGTGCCAGCAGCGGCGGACAGGGGGCTAATGAGCAGTTCTTC. Amino acid sequence: CASSGGQGANEQFF.

This clonotype was recorded many times. The CDR3 nucleotides are TGTGCCAGCAGCGCCGGACCCAACACTGAAGCTTTCTTT. It yields the protein CASSAGPNTEAFF. V gene TRBV7-6 combines with J gene TRBJ1-1; no reliable D call. Trimming shortened V by 5 bases and J by 2 bases, and 9 bases separated the two germline ends. CDR1 and CDR2 from the germline V gene are SGHVS and FNYEAQ. This CDR3 spans 13 amino acids.